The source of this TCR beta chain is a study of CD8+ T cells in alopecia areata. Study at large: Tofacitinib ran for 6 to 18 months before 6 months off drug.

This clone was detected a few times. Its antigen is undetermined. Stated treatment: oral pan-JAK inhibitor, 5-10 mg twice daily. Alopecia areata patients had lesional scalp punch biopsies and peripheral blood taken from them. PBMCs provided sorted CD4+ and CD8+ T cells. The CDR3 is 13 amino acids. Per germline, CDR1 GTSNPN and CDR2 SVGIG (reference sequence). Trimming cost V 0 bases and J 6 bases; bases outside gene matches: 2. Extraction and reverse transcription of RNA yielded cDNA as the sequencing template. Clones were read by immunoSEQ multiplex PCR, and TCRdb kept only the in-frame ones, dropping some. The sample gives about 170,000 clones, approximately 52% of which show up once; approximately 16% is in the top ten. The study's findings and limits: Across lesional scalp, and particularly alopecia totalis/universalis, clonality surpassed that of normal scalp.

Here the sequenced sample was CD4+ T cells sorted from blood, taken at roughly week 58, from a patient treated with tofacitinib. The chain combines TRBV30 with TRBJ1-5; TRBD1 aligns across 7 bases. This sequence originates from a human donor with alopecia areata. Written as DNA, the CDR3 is TGTGCCTGGAGTGTACAGGGGACTCAGCCCCAGCATTTT. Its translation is CAWSVQGTQPQHF. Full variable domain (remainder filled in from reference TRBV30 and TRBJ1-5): SQTIHQWPATLVQPVGSPLSLECTVEGTSNPNLYWYRQAAGRGLQLLFYSVGIGQISSEVPQNLSASRPQDRQFILSSKKLLLSDSGFYLCAWSVQGTQPQHFGDGTRLSIL.